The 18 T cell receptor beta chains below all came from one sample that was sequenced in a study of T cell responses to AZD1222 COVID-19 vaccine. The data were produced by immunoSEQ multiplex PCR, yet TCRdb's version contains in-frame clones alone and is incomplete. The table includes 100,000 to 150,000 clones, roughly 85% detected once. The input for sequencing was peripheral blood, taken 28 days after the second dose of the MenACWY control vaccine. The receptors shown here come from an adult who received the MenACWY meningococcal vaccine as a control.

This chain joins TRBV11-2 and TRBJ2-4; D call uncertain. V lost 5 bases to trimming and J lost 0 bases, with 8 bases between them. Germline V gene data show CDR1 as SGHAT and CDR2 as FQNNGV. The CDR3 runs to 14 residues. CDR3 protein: CASSPELAKNIQYF. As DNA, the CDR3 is TGTGCCAGCAGCCCCGAGCTAGCCAAAAACATTCAGTACTTC.

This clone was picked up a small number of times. Here the CDR3 DNA reads TGTGCCAGCAGCCGCGGAGGGGGCAGTCAGCCCCAGCATTTT. The encoded protein is CASSRGGGSQPQHF. This chain uses TRBV7-2 with TRBJ1-5; 7 bases are shared with TRBD1. Germline CDR1 and CDR2: SGHTA and FQGNSA. CDR3 length: 14 residues. Unmatched junction bases numbered 7, after V lost 5 bases and J lost 6 bases.

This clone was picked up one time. The CDR3 nucleotides are TGTGCCAGCAGCCCAAGAAGGGATTCACCCCTCCACTTT. Protein sequence: CASSPRRDSPLHF. The V call is TRBV12-3 or TRBV12-4, the J call TRBJ1-6; unclear D gene. The CDR3 has 13 amino acids. Trimming shortened V by 6 bases and J by 8 bases, and 11 bases separated the two germline ends.

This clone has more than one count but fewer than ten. The CDR3 DNA reads TGTGCCAGCACAAGATGGGACAGCACCTCCTACGAGCAGTACTTC. Translated: CASTRWDSTSYEQYF. The chain joins TRBV27 to TRBJ2-7, with TRBD1 matching 7 bases. Trimming took 7 bases from V and 0 from J; bases not matched to a gene: 9. CDR1 and CDR2 from the germline V gene are MNHEY and SMNVEV (reference sequence). The CDR3 consists of 15 residues.

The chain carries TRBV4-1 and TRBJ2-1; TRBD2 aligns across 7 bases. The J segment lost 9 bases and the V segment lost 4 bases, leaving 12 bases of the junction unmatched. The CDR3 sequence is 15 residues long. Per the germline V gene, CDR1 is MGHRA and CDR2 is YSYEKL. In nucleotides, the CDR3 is TGCGCCAGCAGCCCCGGGACGGCGGGAGCGAGTGAGCAGTTCTTC. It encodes CASSPGTAGASEQFF.

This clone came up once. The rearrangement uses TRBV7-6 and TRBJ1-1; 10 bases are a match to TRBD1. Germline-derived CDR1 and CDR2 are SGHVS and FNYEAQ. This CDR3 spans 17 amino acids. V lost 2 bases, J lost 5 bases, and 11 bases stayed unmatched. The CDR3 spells CASSLPTGQGLGTEAFF. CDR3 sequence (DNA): TGTGCCAGCAGCTTACCGACGGGACAGGGGCTCGGAACTGAAGCTTTCTTT. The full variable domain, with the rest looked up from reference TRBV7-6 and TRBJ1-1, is GAGVSQSPRYKVTKRGQDVALRCDPISGHVSLYWYRQALGQGPEFLTYFNYEAQQDKSGLPNDRFSAERPEGSISTLTIQRTEQRDSAMYRCASSLPTGQGLGTEAFFGQGTRLTVV.

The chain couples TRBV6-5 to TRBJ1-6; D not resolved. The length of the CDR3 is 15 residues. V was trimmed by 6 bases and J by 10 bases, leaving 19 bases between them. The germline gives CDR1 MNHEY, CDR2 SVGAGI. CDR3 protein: CASSSILAGESPLHF. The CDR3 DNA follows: TGTGCCAGCAGCTCGATACTAGCCGGGGAATCACCCCTCCACTTT.

The CDR3 sequence is CASSEITSVGSYEQYF. CDR3 coding DNA: TGTGCCAGCAGCGAGATAACTAGCGTTGGCTCCTACGAGCAGTACTTC. The chain joins TRBV5-6 to TRBJ2-7; 7 nucleotides line up with TRBD2. Trimming at V came to 4 bases and at J to 0 bases, leaving 10 bases not matched to a gene. The germline V gene has CDR1 SGHDT and CDR2 YYEEEE. This CDR3 has 16 residues.

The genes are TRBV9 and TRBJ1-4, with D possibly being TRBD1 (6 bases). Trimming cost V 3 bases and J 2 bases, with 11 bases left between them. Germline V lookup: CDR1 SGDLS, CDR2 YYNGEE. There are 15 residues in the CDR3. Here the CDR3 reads CASSAQGWTNEKLFF. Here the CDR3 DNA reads TGTGCCAGCAGCGCACAGGGCTGGACTAATGAAAAACTGTTTTTT.

Here the CDR3 reads CASSYRDRGQETQYF. In DNA, the CDR3 is TGTGCCAGCAGCTATAGGGACAGGGGACAAGAGACCCAGTACTTC. The chain carries TRBV7-2 and TRBJ2-5; 10 bases are shared with TRBD1. The CDR3 runs to 15 residues. Per germline, CDR1 SGHTA and CDR2 FQGNSA. Losses at the gene ends were 4 bases for V and 2 bases for J; bases not matched to a gene: 4.

This chain's CDR3 is CASSYQGQDTEAFF. The DNA of the CDR3 is TGTGCCAGCAGTTATCAGGGGCAGGACACTGAAGCTTTCTTT. The V gene is TRBV2, the J gene TRBJ1-1; a possible D gene is TRBD1 (6 bases). Germline V gene data show CDR1 as SNHLY and CDR2 as FYNNEI. The V gene lost 5 bases and the J gene lost 3 bases, with 13 bases spanning the gap. The CDR3 is 14 residues long.

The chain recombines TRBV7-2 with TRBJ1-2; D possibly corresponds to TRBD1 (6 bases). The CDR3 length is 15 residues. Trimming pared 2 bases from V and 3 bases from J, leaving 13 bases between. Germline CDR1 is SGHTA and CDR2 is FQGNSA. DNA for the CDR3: TGTGCCAGCAGCTTATATACGGGGGGCTACTATGGCTACACCTTC. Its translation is CASSLYTGGYYGYTF.

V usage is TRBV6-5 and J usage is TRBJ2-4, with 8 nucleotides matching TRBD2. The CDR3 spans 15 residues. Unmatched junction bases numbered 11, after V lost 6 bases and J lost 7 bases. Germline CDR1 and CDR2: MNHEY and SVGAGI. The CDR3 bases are TGTGCCAGCAGGGACCCCGGGGGGGGTGCCAACATTCAGTACTTC. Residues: CASRDPGGGANIQYF.

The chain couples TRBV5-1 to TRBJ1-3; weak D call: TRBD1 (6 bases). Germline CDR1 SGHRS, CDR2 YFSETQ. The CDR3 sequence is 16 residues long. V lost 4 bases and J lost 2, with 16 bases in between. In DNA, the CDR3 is TGCGCCAGCAGCCTGGTACAGGGAGGCGCTGGAAACACCATATATTTT. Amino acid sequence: CASSLVQGGAGNTIYF.

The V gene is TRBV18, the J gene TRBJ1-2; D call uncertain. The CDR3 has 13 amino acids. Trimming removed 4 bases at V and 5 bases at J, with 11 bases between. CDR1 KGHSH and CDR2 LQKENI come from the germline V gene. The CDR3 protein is CASSRTTDYGYTF. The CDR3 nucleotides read TGTGCCAGCTCACGGACGACGGATTATGGCTACACCTTC.

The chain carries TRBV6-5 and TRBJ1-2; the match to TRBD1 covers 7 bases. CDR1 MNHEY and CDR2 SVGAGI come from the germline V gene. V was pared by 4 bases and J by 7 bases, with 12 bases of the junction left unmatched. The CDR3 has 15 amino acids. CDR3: CASSSPGGALLGYTF. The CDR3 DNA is TGTGCCAGCAGTTCGCCAGGGGGGGCGCTTCTTGGCTACACCTTC.

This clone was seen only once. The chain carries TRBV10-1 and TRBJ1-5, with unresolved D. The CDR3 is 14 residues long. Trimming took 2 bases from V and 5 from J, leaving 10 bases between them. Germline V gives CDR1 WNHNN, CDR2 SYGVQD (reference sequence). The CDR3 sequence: CASSERALHQPQHF. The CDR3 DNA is TGCGCCAGCAGTGAGCGGGCCCTTCATCAGCCCCAGCATTTT.

Here the CDR3 reads CASRPLDHEQYV. The CDR3 DNA reads TGTGCCAGCAGACCCTTGGACCACGAGCAGTACGTC. The chain recombines TRBV2 with TRBJ2-7; D is uncertain. CDR3 length: 12 residues. The V gene's germline CDR1 is SNHLY and CDR2 FYNNEI. The V and J ends lost 6 bases and 5 bases respectively, with 11 bases between them.